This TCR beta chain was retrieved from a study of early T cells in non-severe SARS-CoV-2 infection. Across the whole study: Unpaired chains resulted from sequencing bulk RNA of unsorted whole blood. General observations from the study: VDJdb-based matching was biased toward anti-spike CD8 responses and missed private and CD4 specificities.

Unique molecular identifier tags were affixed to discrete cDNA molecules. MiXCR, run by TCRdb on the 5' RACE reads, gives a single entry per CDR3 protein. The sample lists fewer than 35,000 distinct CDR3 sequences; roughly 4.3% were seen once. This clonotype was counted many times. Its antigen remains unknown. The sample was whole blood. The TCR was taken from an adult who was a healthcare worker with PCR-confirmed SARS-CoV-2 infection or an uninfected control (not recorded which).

The CDR3 loop reads CSAPGFNEQFF. CDR3 in DNA: TGCAGTGCTCCCGGCTTCAATGAGCAGTTCTTC. This sequence joins TRBV20-1 and TRBJ2-1, with D unclear. CDR3 length: 11 residues. V was pared by 5 bases and J by 6 bases, with 8 bases between. The germline CDR1 and CDR2 sequences are DFQATT and SNEGSKA (reference sequence).